What follows are 31 T cell receptor beta chains derived from one specimen sequenced in a study of blood T cell repertoires in COVID-19. Generated by immunoSEQ multiplex PCR, the TCRdb table keeps only in-frame clones and is missing some. Altogether some 65,000 clones are present, roughly 85% being singletons, with the ten largest covering 2.5% to 3%. What was sequenced was peripheral blood. These receptors were collected from an older man with acute or convalescent COVID-19.

The J gene is TRBJ2-5, the V gene TRBV9; 8 bases are a match to TRBD2. The CDR3 is made up of 16 amino acids. The germline V gene encodes CDR1 SGDLS and CDR2 YYNGEE. J was trimmed by 0 bases and V by 0 bases; bases with no gene match: 4. The CDR3, as DNA: TGTGCCAGCAGCGTAGCTAGCGGGTCAAACCAAGAGACCCAGTACTTC. This sequence encodes CASSVASGSNQETQYF.

V and J are TRBV27 and TRBJ1-2; TRBD1 matches at 7 bases. Germline CDR1 MNHEY, CDR2 SMNVEV (reference sequence). The CDR3 sequence is 13 residues long. V shed 6 bases and J 4 bases; nucleotides not matched to a gene: 5. The CDR3 DNA reads TGTGCCAGCAGGAAGACAGGGAGCTATGGCTACACCTTC. Its protein product is CASRKTGSYGYTF.

The genes are TRBV19 and TRBJ2-7; TRBD1 agrees at 7 bases. CDR3 length: 14 residues. In germline, CDR1 is LNHDA, CDR2 SQIVND (reference sequence). V trimming: 5 bases; J trimming: 3 bases; junction bases outside the gene matches: 7. The CDR3 sequence is CASSVWTGDYEQYF. As DNA, the CDR3 is TGTGCCAGTAGTGTTTGGACAGGAGACTACGAGCAGTACTTC.

The chain carries TRBV10-3 and TRBJ2-5; 9 positions match TRBD1. The junction had 5 bases not matched to a gene; V was cut back by 4 bases and J by 2 bases. The germline gives CDR1 ENHRY, CDR2 SYGVKD. The CDR3 has 15 amino acids. DNA for the CDR3: TGTGCCATCAGTGCGGGACAGGGTCAACAAGAGACCCAGTACTTC. This encodes CAISAGQGQQETQYF.

This rearrangement joins TRBV6-5 to TRBJ1-1, with a possible D match to TRBD1 (6 bases). V was cut by 6 bases and J by 7 bases, with 12 bases left in between. The germline CDR1 and CDR2 sequences are MNHEY and SVGAGI. This CDR3 is built from 12 residues. The CDR3 sequence is CASSRGAGEAFF. The CDR3 coding sequence is TGTGCCAGCAGCAGGGGAGCAGGTGAAGCTTTCTTT.

The V call is TRBV19, the J call TRBJ2-1; TRBD2 might be the D (5 bases). The germline V gene has CDR1 LNHDA and CDR2 SQIVND (reference sequence). This CDR3 is built from 14 residues. V was trimmed by 3 bases and J by 8 bases, leaving 14 bases between them. CDR3 residues: CASSILALRDEQFF. The CDR3 coding sequence is TGTGCCAGTAGTATCCTGGCCTTGAGGGATGAGCAGTTCTTC.

The V and J genes are TRBV29-1 and TRBJ2-1, with 10 bases identical to TRBD1. The trim removed 7 bases at V and 5 bases at J, leaving 2 bases unmatched. Germline V CDR1 and CDR2: SQVTM, ANQGSEA. This CDR3 comprises 12 residues. In nucleotides, the CDR3 is TGCAGCGCAGGGACAGGGGACAATGAGCAGTTCTTC. The encoded protein is CSAGTGDNEQFF.

The CDR3 nucleotides read TGCGCCAGCAGCCCAGAAAGCACTGAAGCTTTCTTT. Encoded protein: CASSPESTEAFF. The rearrangement uses TRBV5-1 and TRBJ1-1; D remains ambiguous. Germline lookup yields CDR1 SGHRS and CDR2 YFSETQ. Deletions cut 4 bases from V and 4 bases from J, with 8 bases between. The CDR3 totals 12 residues.

This chain links TRBV6-6 with TRBJ2-2, with 7 bases that match TRBD1. From germline, CDR1 is MNHNY and CDR2 SVGAGI (reference sequence). V gave up 8 bases and J gave up 1 base; unmatched junction bases: 1. The CDR3 contains 13 residues. CDR3 sequence reads: CASRQGNTGELFF. The CDR3 DNA reads TGTGCCAGCCGACAGGGGAACACCGGGGAGCTGTTTTTT.

V and J are TRBV18 and TRBJ2-5, with D possibly being TRBD1 (6 bases). Trimming pared 3 bases from V and 9 bases from J, leaving 23 bases between. Germline assignment: CDR1 KGHSH and CDR2 LQKENI. This CDR3 has 16 amino acids. The CDR3 sequence: CASSPQSAGAPRAQYF. The CDR3 DNA reads as TGTGCCAGCTCACCCCAATCGGCAGGGGCCCCGAGGGCCCAGTACTTC.

By its share, this clone is medium-sized. Other DNA sequences in the same sample also yield this CDR3. The rearrangement joins TRBV3-1 (or the pseudogene TRBV3-2) to TRBJ1-2; 8 nucleotides align to TRBD1. This CDR3 has 14 amino acids. V was clipped by 4 bases and J by 4 bases; unmatched bases: 5. Germline V gene lookup returns CDR1 LGHDT and CDR2 YNNKEL (reference sequence). The CDR3 DNA sequence: TGTGCCAGCAGCCCGAGACAGGGGAGCTATGGCTACACCTTC. Protein: CASSPRQGSYGYTF.

This CDR3 is CASSLRILAGGFYEQYF. CDR3 sequence (DNA): TGTGCCAGCAGTTTACGGATACTAGCGGGAGGGTTCTACGAGCAGTACTTC. The chain has TRBV6-2 or TRBV6-3 and TRBJ2-7; 13 bases are a match to TRBD2. The V gene's germline CDR1 is MNHEY and CDR2 SVGEGT. The CDR3 is made up of 17 amino acids. Losses at the gene ends were 4 bases for V and 3 bases for J; bases not matched to a gene: 9.

This clone has more than one count but fewer than ten. CDR3 amino acids: CASSAGQGALGYTF. CDR3 coding DNA: TGCGCCAGCTCGGCGGGACAGGGGGCTCTTGGCTACACCTTC. V usage is TRBV5-1 and J usage is TRBJ1-2, with 12 bases that match TRBD1. Germline assignment: CDR1 SGHRS and CDR2 YFSETQ. Trimming cost V 7 bases and J 7 bases; bases outside gene matches: 8. This CDR3 has 14 amino acids.

This chain links TRBV14 with TRBJ1-1; D perhaps matches TRBD1 (5 bases). The ends were cut back, 6 bases at V and 0 bases at J, with 8 bases in the middle. There are 13 residues in the CDR3. Germline V CDR1 and CDR2: SGHDN, FVKESK. In nucleotides, the CDR3 is TGTGCCAGCAGATGGGGCTTGAACACTGAAGCTTTCTTT. Amino acids: CASRWGLNTEAFF.

J is TRBJ2-4 and V is TRBV19, with 10 bases that match TRBD2. This CDR3 is 17 amino acids long. Losses at the gene ends were 6 bases for V and 0 bases for J; bases not matched to a gene: 8. Per the germline V gene, CDR1 is LNHDA and CDR2 is SQIVND (reference sequence). Here the CDR3 DNA reads TGTGCCAGTAGGAACCTTAGCGGGGGGAGAGCCAAAAACATTCAGTACTTC. Encoded protein: CASRNLSGGRAKNIQYF. Full variable domain (outside the CDR3, taken from reference TRBV19 and TRBJ2-4): DGGITQSPKYLFRKEGQNVTLSCEQNLNHDAMYWYRQDPGQGLRLIYYSQIVNDFQKGDIAEGYSVSREKKESFPLTVTSAQKNPTAFYLCASRNLSGGRAKNIQYFGAGTRLSVL.

On this clone: Distinct nucleotide sequences in the sample also encode this CDR3. V and J are TRBV10-1 and TRBJ2-3, with 7 bases lining up with TRBD2. Germline assignment: CDR1 WNHNN and CDR2 SYGVQD (reference sequence). The CDR3 spans 13 residues. V lost 4 bases to trimming and J lost 4 bases; unmatched junction nucleotides: 2. The CDR3 DNA reads TGCGCCAGCAGTGTCGCGGGAGCAGATACGCAGTATTTT. Its translation: CASSVAGADTQYF.

The chain couples TRBV5-4 to TRBJ2-3, with a tentative D call TRBD2 (5 bases). The CDR3 runs 13 residues. Trimming removed 1 base at V and 5 bases at J, with 8 bases between. CDR1 SGHNT and CDR2 YYREEE come from the germline V gene (reference sequence). For the CDR3, the DNA is TGTGCCAGCAGCTTGTGGGCGGGAGATACGCAGTATTTT. It is translated as CASSLWAGDTQYF.

J is TRBJ1-2 and V is TRBV5-6; D gene unclear. Germline-derived CDR1 and CDR2 are SGHDT and YYEEEE. There are 12 residues in the CDR3. Trimming took off 4 bases at V and 4 bases at J, with 8 bases between the two ends. The CDR3 coding sequence is TGTGCCAGCAGCGCCGAGATCTATGGCTACACCTTC. Its translation: CASSAEIYGYTF.

The chain employs TRBV11-2 and TRBJ1-4; 8 nucleotides agree with TRBD1. The CDR3 is 14 residues long. The germline CDR1 and CDR2 sequences are SGHAT and FQNNGV. Unmatched junction bases numbered 3, after V lost 2 bases and J lost 7 bases. In nucleotides, the CDR3 is TGTGCCAGCAGCTTACAGACAGGGGTTGAAAAACTGTTTTTT. It translates to CASSLQTGVEKLFF.

V gene TRBV19 combines with J gene TRBJ1-5; 7 bases are shared with TRBD1. The CDR3 sequence is 14 residues long. V lost 10 bases to trimming and J lost 4 bases; unmatched junction nucleotides: 10. Germline CDR1 is LNHDA and CDR2 is SQIVND (reference sequence). Here the CDR3 reads CATKGQLVNQPQHF. The CDR3, as DNA: TGTGCCACCAAGGGACAGCTAGTGAATCAGCCCCAGCATTTT.

The chain links TRBV19 to TRBJ1-5, with D possibly being TRBD1 (5 bases). In germline, CDR1 is LNHDA, CDR2 SQIVND (reference sequence). Trimming shortened V by 8 bases and J by 0 bases, and 14 bases separated the two germline ends. The CDR3 extends over 15 amino acids. The CDR3 DNA is TGTGCCAGTTCAGACAGACCCTATAGCAATCAGCCCCAGCATTTT. As protein: CASSDRPYSNQPQHF.

This clone was counted a single time. V and J are TRBV19 and TRBJ1-5; 7 bases align to TRBD1. V trimming: 9 bases; J trimming: 3 bases; junction bases outside the gene matches: 5. From germline, CDR1 is LNHDA and CDR2 SQIVND (reference sequence). The CDR3 is 13 residues long. CDR3 coding DNA: TGTGCCAGCCGTGGACAGGTCAATCAGCCCCAGCATTTT. Translation: CASRGQVNQPQHF.

The chain is built from TRBV19 and TRBJ2-2; D is possibly TRBD2 (5 bases). CDR3 length equals 14 residues. Germline lookup yields CDR1 LNHDA and CDR2 SQIVND (reference sequence). Trimming pared 2 bases from V and 5 bases from J, leaving 9 bases between. The CDR3 sequence is CASSISWETGELFF. Written as DNA, the CDR3 is TGTGCCAGTAGTATATCCTGGGAGACCGGGGAGCTGTTTTTT.

This clone was observed a few times. The gene calls are TRBV6-1 and TRBJ1-1; the D is unclear. The V gene lost 2 bases and the J gene lost 1 base, with 20 bases spanning the gap. Per germline, CDR1 MNHNS and CDR2 SASEGT. The CDR3 has 18 amino acids. The CDR3 region has the DNA TGTGCCAGCAGTGAATGGTTCTTGGCCAACAGAAAGAACACTGAAGCTTTCTTT. Its protein product is CASSEWFLANRKNTEAFF.

The rearrangement joins TRBV6-5 to TRBJ2-6, with 8 bases lining up with TRBD2. With 11 bases clipped from V and 0 bases from J, the junction kept 6 bases outside the gene matches. This CDR3 has 15 amino acids. Germline CDR1 is MNHEY and CDR2 is SVGAGI. CDR3 amino acids: CARGGWGSGANVLTF. For the CDR3, the DNA is TGTGCCCGCGGGGGGTGGGGCTCTGGGGCCAACGTCCTGACTTTC.

This chain joins TRBV30 and TRBJ1-2, with D tentatively TRBD1 (5 bases). With 0 bases removed from V and 7 bases from J, the gap between germline ends came to 15 bases. This CDR3 has 14 amino acids. Germline V gene data show CDR1 as GTSNPN and CDR2 as SVGIG (reference sequence). The CDR3 nucleotides are TGTGCCTGGAGTGTACGAGGAGGGGAAGGTGGCTACACCTTC. Protein sequence: CAWSVRGGEGGYTF. The variable domain in full, with the rest retrieved from reference TRBV30 and TRBJ1-2, is SQTIHQWPATLVQPVGSPLSLECTVEGTSNPNLYWYRQAAGRGLQLLFYSVGIGQISSEVPQNLSASRPQDRQFILSSKKLLLSDSGFYLCAWSVRGGEGGYTFGSGTRLTVV.

The chain couples TRBV6-5 to TRBJ2-2; weak D call: TRBD2 (5 bases). This CDR3 has 14 residues. V lost 6 bases and J lost 4, with 12 bases in between. In germline, CDR1 is MNHEY, CDR2 SVGAGI. CDR3 nucleotide sequence: TGTGCCAGCAGCCTCTTCCGGGGCACCGGGGAGCTGTTTTTT. Its protein product is CASSLFRGTGELFF.

The chain combines TRBV11-2 with TRBJ1-1; 12 bases match TRBD1. This CDR3 is built from 14 residues. CDR1 and CDR2 from the germline V gene are SGHAT and FQNNGV. The J segment lost 8 bases and the V segment lost 2 bases, leaving 3 bases of the junction unmatched. Written as DNA, the CDR3 is TGTGCCAGCAGCTTAATGGGACAGGGGGCAGAAGCTTTCTTT. Translation: CASSLMGQGAEAFF.

The V and J genes are TRBV5-8 and TRBJ2-2, with 10 bases that match TRBD1. V was clipped by 4 bases and J by 4 bases; unmatched bases: 7. The CDR3 spans 16 residues. The germline gives CDR1 SGHTS, CDR2 YDEGEE. The CDR3 bases are TGTGCCAGCAGCAATCCGGGACAGGGGATCACCGGGGAGCTGTTTTTT. This translates into CASSNPGQGITGELFF.

The gene calls are TRBV9 and TRBJ2-1; 9 bases align to TRBD1. J lost 10 bases, V lost 0 bases, and 5 bases had no gene match. CDR1 and CDR2 (germline): SGDLS, YYNGEE. The CDR3 has 14 residues. CDR3 region: CASSVAPTGGEQFF. The CDR3 nucleotides read TGTGCCAGCAGCGTAGCTCCCACAGGGGGCGAGCAGTTCTTC.

This chain uses TRBV4-1 with TRBJ2-3; 8 bases are a match to TRBD1. Germline CDR1 reads MGHRA; CDR2 reads YSYEKL. Trimming removed 1 base from V and 0 bases from J; junction bases left unmatched: 6. The CDR3 extends over 17 amino acids. In DNA form, the CDR3 reads TGCGCCAGCAGCCAAGCCAACGACAGGGGTAGCACAGATACGCAGTATTTT. Amino acids: CASSQANDRGSTDTQYF.